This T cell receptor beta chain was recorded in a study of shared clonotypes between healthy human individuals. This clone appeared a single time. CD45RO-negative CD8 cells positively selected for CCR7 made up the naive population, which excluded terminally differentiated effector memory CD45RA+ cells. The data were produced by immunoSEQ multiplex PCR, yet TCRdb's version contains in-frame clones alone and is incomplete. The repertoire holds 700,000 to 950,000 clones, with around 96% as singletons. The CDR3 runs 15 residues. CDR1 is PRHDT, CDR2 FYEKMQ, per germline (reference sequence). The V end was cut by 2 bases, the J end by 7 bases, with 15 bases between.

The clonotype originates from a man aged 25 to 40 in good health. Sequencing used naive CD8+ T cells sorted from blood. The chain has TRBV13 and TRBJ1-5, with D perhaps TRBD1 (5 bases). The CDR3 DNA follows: TGTGCCAGCAGCTTAAGCCCAGTCCCAGGGCAGCCCCAGCATTTT. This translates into CASSLSPVPGQPQHF.